This TCR beta chain was recorded in a study of naive and memory T cell subsets. Amplification of ligated cDNA took four PCR rounds with SP2 and nested alpha and beta constant primers. TCRdb reanalysed the 5' RACE reads using MiXCR and keeps one entry per CDR3 protein. Of 25,000 to 35,000 distinct CDR3 sequences in the sample, 16% were seen once. There are many counts of this clonotype. V lost 5 bases and J 3 bases, leaving 13 bases between the germline ends. This CDR3 spans 15 amino acids. Germline V lookup: CDR1 SEHNR, CDR2 FQNEAQ (reference sequence). An oligonucleotide containing a UMI was ligated to the 3' end of TCR cDNA.

The receptor was derived from a female donor in good health. The chain joins TRBV7-9 to TRBJ2-2; no firm D call. CDR3 loop: CASSRLLGDTGELFF. The CDR3 region has the DNA TGTGCCAGCAGCCGACTCCTTGGGGACACCGGGGAGCTGTTTTTT.